This T cell receptor (beta chain) derives from a study of response to subunit inactivated influenza vaccine. Trimming stripped 5 bases from V and 11 bases from J, with 13 bases between. Germline values: CDR1 MGHDK, CDR2 SYGVNS. The CDR3 is made up of 11 amino acids. This clonotype has just a few counts. Its antigen is unidentified. Overall study findings and caveats: There was a suggestion from the authors that each seasonal influenza vaccination recruits few new T cells.

TCRdb re-analysed the RT-PCR reads in MiXCR, keeping a single row per CDR3 protein. The sample has fewer than 350,000 distinct CDR3 sequences; 20% to 25% are singletons. This TCR came from a man between 45 and 75 years old who received an inactivated influenza vaccine. The rearrangement uses TRBV25-1 and TRBJ2-7; D may be TRBD2 (5 bases). The sample was PBMCs from blood, taken about 20 months after vaccination. The CDR3 DNA follows: TGTGCCAGCAGTATCGGAGGTGGAAAGTACTTC. Translation gives CASSIGGGKYF.